The T cell receptor beta chain described here comes from a study of blood T cells in healthy people across ages. V was clipped by 6 bases and J by 6 bases; unmatched bases: 7. The CDR3 has 14 residues. Germline assignment: CDR1 SNHLY and CDR2 FYNNEI. Sample-barcoded 5' priming and a J-beta primer mix drove a second PCR of roughly 6 to 12 cycles. TCRdb fed the 5' RACE reads into MiXCR, producing one record per CDR3 protein. The sample carries hundreds of thousands of distinct CDR3 sequences, around 50% recorded once. Sequences were obtained from blood. The clonotype comes from an elderly man in good health. The V and J genes are TRBV2 and TRBJ2-1; 8 bases are shared with TRBD2. In nucleotides, the CDR3 is TGTGCCAGCAGGGAGACTAGCGTGGGCAATGAGCAGTTCTTC. Translation: CASRETSVGNEQFF.